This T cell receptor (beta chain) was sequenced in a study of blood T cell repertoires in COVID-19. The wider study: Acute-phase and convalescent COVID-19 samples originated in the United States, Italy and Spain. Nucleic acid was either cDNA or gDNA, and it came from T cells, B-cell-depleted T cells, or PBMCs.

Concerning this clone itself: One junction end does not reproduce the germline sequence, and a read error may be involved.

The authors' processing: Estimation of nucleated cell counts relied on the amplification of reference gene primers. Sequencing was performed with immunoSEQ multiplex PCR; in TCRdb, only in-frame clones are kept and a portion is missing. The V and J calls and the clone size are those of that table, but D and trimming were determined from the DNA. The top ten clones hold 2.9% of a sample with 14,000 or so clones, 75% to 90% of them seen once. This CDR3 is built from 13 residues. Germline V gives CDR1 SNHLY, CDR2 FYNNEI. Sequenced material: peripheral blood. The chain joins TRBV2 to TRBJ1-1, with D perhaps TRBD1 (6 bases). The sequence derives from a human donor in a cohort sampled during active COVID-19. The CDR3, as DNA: TGTGCCAGCACTGAAAGGGGGGGCACTGAAGCTTTCTTT. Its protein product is CASTERGGTEAFF.